One sample yielded the 15 T cell receptor beta chains listed below, sequenced in a study of T-cell memory formation after mild COVID-19. Via MiXCR, TCRdb re-called the 5' RACE reads, giving one row per CDR3 protein. The table records about 350,000 distinct CDR3 sequences, roughly an eighth of them present only once. Sequenced material: PBMCs or a T cell subset sorted from them (not recorded which). These receptors all come from a man aged 18 to 30 who had mild COVID-19 (a few samples of this study predate the infection). Cell type and time point are not known.

This clonotype was counted only a few times. The V call is TRBV25-1, the J call TRBJ2-2; D is uncertain. CDR1 is MGHDK and CDR2 is SYGVNS in the germline V gene. Trimming took 10 bases from V and 7 from J, leaving 22 bases between them. The CDR3 is 15 residues long. CDR3 in amino acids: CATAPAGLDGGELFF. Here the CDR3 DNA reads TGTGCCACCGCCCCAGCCGGGTTGGATGGCGGGGAGCTGTTTTTT.

This chain links TRBV20-1 with TRBJ2-3; D is unclear. CDR3 length: 13 residues. Trimming cost V 4 bases and J 1 base, with 9 bases left between them. The V gene's germline CDR1 is DFQATT and CDR2 SNEGSKA (reference sequence). Written as DNA, the CDR3 is TGCAGTGCTACCCCACGAGGCACAGATACGCAGTATTTT. It is translated as CSATPRGTDTQYF.

This clonotype was detected a few times. This rearrangement joins TRBV7-2 to TRBJ1-1; tentatively, D is TRBD1 (5 bases). V lost 4 bases and J lost 10, with 19 bases in between. This CDR3 contains 14 residues. Germline lookup yields CDR1 SGHTA and CDR2 FQGNSA. In DNA, the CDR3 is TGTGCCAGCAGCTCCCCCGGGTGGGGCCCTGGAGCTTTCTTT. Amino acid sequence: CASSSPGWGPGAFF.

The DNA for the CDR3 is TGTGCCAGCATCTTATACTCAGGGCACAATGAGCAGTTCTTC. Translated: CASILYSGHNEQFF. V usage is TRBV2 and J usage is TRBJ2-1, with a weak D call TRBD1 (5 bases). This CDR3 has 14 residues. V gave up 7 bases and J gave up 5 bases, with 15 bases separating them. The germline V gene has CDR1 SNHLY and CDR2 FYNNEI.

This clonotype has more than one count but fewer than ten. This rearrangement joins TRBV12-3 or TRBV12-4 to TRBJ1-5, with TRBD1 as a possible D gene (5 bases). Deletions cut 1 base from V and 6 bases from J, with 13 bases between. CDR3 size: 15 residues. CDR3 nucleotide sequence: TGTGCCAGCAGTTTAGGGGGGGTCGGGGGTCAGCCCCAGCATTTT. This sequence encodes CASSLGGVGGQPQHF.

The rearrangement uses TRBV5-1 and TRBJ2-3; 8 nucleotides align to TRBD1. The CDR3 spans 14 residues. Germline values: CDR1 SGHRS, CDR2 YFSETQ. V dropped 4 bases and J dropped 4; count of bases not matched to a gene: 5. The CDR3 sequence: CASSRDRGSDTQYF. The CDR3 DNA is TGCGCCAGCAGCCGCGACAGGGGATCAGATACGCAGTATTTT.

This sequence joins TRBV7-3 and TRBJ2-5, with 11 bases fitting TRBD1. V lost 5 bases, J lost 7 bases, and 3 bases stayed unmatched. Germline V CDR1 and CDR2: SGHTA, FQGTGA. The CDR3 is 13 residues long. The CDR3 DNA sequence: TGTGCCAGCAGCACCGGGACAGGGGGGACCCAGTACTTC. Translated, it gives CASSTGTGGTQYF.

This clonotype has only a few counts. The chain carries TRBV10-1 and TRBJ2-1; TRBD1 aligns across 10 bases. Germline V gene sequence: CDR1 WNHNN, CDR2 SYGVQD (reference sequence). The CDR3 extends over 14 amino acids. The trim removed 4 bases at V and 7 bases at J, leaving 4 bases unmatched. DNA for the CDR3: TGCGCCAGCAGTGGAGGACAGGGGGGGAATGAGCAGTTCTTC. Translating gives CASSGGQGGNEQFF.

This clonotype has a handful of counts. The V and J genes are TRBV6-6 and TRBJ2-7, with D perhaps matching TRBD2 (5 bases). CDR1 and CDR2 (germline): MNHNY, SVGAGI (reference sequence). This CDR3 is 15 amino acids long. V lost 2 bases and J 0 bases, leaving 11 bases between the germline ends. The CDR3 DNA reads TGTGCCAGCAGTTACCCCCGAGGGAGCTCCTACGAGCAGTACTTC. Its translation: CASSYPRGSSYEQYF.

This sequence joins TRBV10-1 and TRBJ2-7; D possibly matches TRBD1 or TRBD2 (6 bases each). V was trimmed by 6 bases and J by 5 bases, leaving 20 bases between them. Per germline, CDR1 WNHNN and CDR2 SYGVQD (reference sequence). The CDR3 contains 15 residues. The CDR3 spells CASSRRGTGTDEQYF. CDR3 bases: TGCGCCAGCAGCCGCCGGGGAACAGGGACTGACGAGCAGTACTTC.

The chain joins TRBV10-3 to TRBJ2-7; no definite D call. Trimming pared 3 bases from V and 0 bases from J, leaving 12 bases between. The germline V gene has CDR1 ENHRY and CDR2 SYGVKD. This CDR3 contains 15 residues. CDR3 nucleotides: TGTGCCATCAGTGAAGGAATCAGGAGCTCCTACGAGCAGTACGTC. Its protein is CAISEGIRSSYEQYV.

The chain carries TRBV29-1 and TRBJ1-1; D is perhaps TRBD1 (6 bases). Trimming left V 8 bases short and J 1 base short, with 17 bases between. Germline V CDR1 and CDR2: SQVTM, ANQGSEA. The CDR3 has 14 amino acids. The CDR3 sequence is CSSQGGGPNTEAFF. The CDR3 nucleotides read TGCAGCTCGCAAGGGGGAGGACCGAACACTGAAGCTTTCTTT.

This clonotype was recorded a few times. The chain recombines TRBV7-8 with TRBJ2-3, with 8 positions matching TRBD2. From germline, CDR1 is SGHVS and CDR2 FQNEAQ. Germline trimming cut 10 bases from V and 2 bases from J; bases unmatched to any gene: 17. This CDR3 comprises 17 residues. The CDR3 nucleotides read TGTGCCACCAACGGGAGGGTAGCGGGGATCCTCACAGATACGCAGTATTTT. Translation: CATNGRVAGILTDTQYF.

The chain carries TRBV3-1 and TRBJ1-5; D is ambiguous. This CDR3 contains 17 residues. Germline-derived CDR1 and CDR2 are LGHDT and YNNKEL (reference sequence). V lost 0 bases and J 1 base, leaving 13 bases between the germline ends. CDR3 residues: CASSQESKGKSNQPQHF. The CDR3 coding sequence is TGTGCCAGCAGCCAAGAAAGTAAGGGAAAGAGCAATCAGCCCCAGCATTTT.

This clonotype occurred a few times. The rearrangement links TRBV24-1 to TRBJ2-2; D gene ambiguous. CDR3 size: 16 residues. Per germline, CDR1 KGHDR and CDR2 SFDVKD. V was shortened by 0 bases and J by 1 base, with 8 bases between the two germline ends. This CDR3 is CATSDLSQMNTGELFF. The DNA for the CDR3 is TGTGCCACCAGTGATTTGAGTCAGATGAACACCGGGGAGCTGTTTTTT.